This is a list of T cell receptor beta chains from one sample in a study of shared T cell receptors in the human thymus. The data were produced by immunoSEQ multiplex PCR, yet TCRdb's version contains in-frame clones alone and is incomplete. The table lists hundreds of thousands of clones, 80% to 90% of them singletons, with just under 0.0095% in the top ten. These data also featured in a second study, about human thymus T cells.

Sequenced material: thymocytes. The receptors shown here come from a boy younger than two with a congenital heart defect. The CDR3 runs from the conserved cysteine through the conserved F or W. D genes are given only for firm matches. The size of a clone is reported for some rows only, either as once, few or many, or as a class for expanded clones.

TRBV4-3	NA	TRBD1	TRBJ1-2	TGCGCCAGCTCAGGGGGTCCTGGCTATGGCTACACCTTC	CASSGGPGYGYTF
TRBV11-2	NA	TRBD1	TRBJ1-5	TGTGCCAGCAGCCCCGGGACAGCCATGTATAGCAATCAGCCCCAGCATTTT	CASSPGTAMYSNQPQHF
TRBV28	once	NA	TRBJ1-5	TGTGCCAGCAGTCAGGGTGGCAATCAGCCCCAGCATTTT	CASSQGGNQPQHF
TRBV28	NA	TRBD1	TRBJ1-2	TGTGCCAGCAAGGGACAGGTCCGCGGCTACACCTTC	CASKGQVRGYTF
TRBV9	NA	TRBD1	TRBJ2-1	TGTGCCAGCAGCAACCGTAGTGGCCAGGGGGCCTGGTACAATGAGCAGTTCTTC	CASSNRSGQGAWYNEQFF
TRBV28	NA	TRBD1	TRBJ1-5	TGTGCCAGCAGTTCCCGGGACAGGGGGGGTGATCAGCCCCAGCATTTT	CASSSRDRGGDQPQHF
TRBV29-1	NA	TRBD1	TRBJ1-1	TGCAGCACCGGGGAGGACAGGGGGCCGGAAACTGAAGCTTTCTTT	CSTGEDRGPETEAFF
TRBV10-2	NA	TRBD2	TRBJ2-5	TGCGCAAGCGGGGGGGCCTTTGATCTGGAGACCCAGTACTTC	CASGGAFDLETQYF
TRBV5-6	NA	NA	TRBJ1-3	TGTGCCAGCAGCTTGGGACCCCCAGGGACTAGAAACACCATATATTTT	CASSLGPPGTRNTIYF
TRBV6-4	NA	NA	TRBJ2-3	TGTGCCAGCAGCCAGGGCCCCACAGATACGCAGTATTTT	CASSQGPTDTQYF
TRBV5-1	NA	TRBD2	TRBJ2-1	TGCGCCAGCAGCTTGGGTTTTGGGACTATCTACAATGAGCAGTTCTTC	CASSLGFGTIYNEQFF
TRBV28	NA	NA	TRBJ2-2	TGTGCCAGCACCCACCGGGGTGGCACCGGGGAGCTGTTTTTT	CASTHRGGTGELFF
TRBV28	NA	NA	TRBJ1-2	TGTGCCAGCAGCGTTCTTAACTATGGCTACACCTTC	CASSVLNYGYTF
TRBV11-2	NA	NA	TRBJ2-3	TGTGCCAGCAGCTTTCGGGAACCCGGGGCAGATACGCAGTATTTT	CASSFREPGADTQYF
TRBV7-2	once	NA	TRBJ2-7	TGTGCCAGCAGCTTAGCCGCTTTCGGCGAGCAGTACTTC	CASSLAAFGEQYF
TRBV5-4	NA	TRBD2	TRBJ2-4	TGTGCCAGCAGCCGAAGACTAGCGGGGGGTAGGGACATTCAGTACTTC	CASSRRLAGGRDIQYF
TRBV4-3	NA	TRBD1	TRBJ2-7	TGCGCCAGCAGCCGCCGGGACAGTCCCTACGAGCAGTACTTC	CASSRRDSPYEQYF
TRBV5-6	NA	TRBD2	TRBJ2-7	TGTGCCAGCAGCGCGTCTCGCCCAGCGGGAGCCTACAACGAGCAGTACTTC	CASSASRPAGAYNEQYF
TRBV25-1	NA	NA	TRBJ1-1	TGTGCCAGCAGTGAGCAGGGGAAGATGGACACTGAAGCTTTCTTT	CASSEQGKMDTEAFF
TRBV7-4	NA	TRBD1	TRBJ1-2	TGTGCCAGCAGCTTAGGACAGGGGGGAGGCTACACCTTC	CASSLGQGGGYTF
TRBV7-2	NA	NA	TRBJ2-3	TGTGCCAGCAGTTCAGACTTTGGGGGGACCGGGCGACCAGATACGCAGTATTTT	CASSSDFGGTGRPDTQYF
TRBV12-5	NA	NA	TRBJ2-7	TGTGCTAGTGGTTCTCGGGCGGGCGAGCAGTACTTC	CASGSRAGEQYF
TRBV28	once	NA	TRBJ1-5	TGTGCCAGCAGTTTAATTGGCGGGGCCACAAATCAGCCCCAGCATTTT	CASSLIGGATNQPQHF
TRBV28	NA	TRBD2	TRBJ2-7	TGTGCCAGCAGTTTACTTAGCGGGCAGGAGCACAACGAGCGGTACTTC	CASSLLSGQEHNERYF
TRBV5-1	NA	NA	TRBJ2-6	TGCGCCAGCAGCTTGGATGTCTCTGGGGCCAACGTCCTGGCTTTC	CASSLDVSGANVLAF
TRBV28	NA	TRBD1	TRBJ1-1	TGTGCCAGCAGGGCCCTACGGGACAGTTACATGAACACTGAAGCTTTCTTT	CASRALRDSYMNTEAFF
TRBV29-1	NA	NA	TRBJ1-2	TGCAGCGTTGACCTACCTCCCCGAGACACGGCTTCTTTGCGTGGCTATGGCTACACCTTC	CSVDLPPRDTASLRGYGYTF
TRBV5-1	NA	NA	TRBJ2-7	TGCGCCAGCAGCCTCACCTCCGGGGACTCATTACCTGAGGGCTGTTCTAGTAGCGCCTACGAGCAGTACTTC	CASSLTSGDSLPEGCSSSAYEQYF
TRBV11-2	NA	TRBD1	TRBJ2-7	TGTGCCAGCAGCCGGACAGGGAGGTGCGAGCAGTACTTC	CASSRTGRCEQYF
TRBV19	NA	TRBD1	TRBJ1-6	TGTGCCAGTAGTTCTCCGGACAGGCTCGGGGATTCACCCCTCCACTTT	CASSSPDRLGDSPLHF
TRBV9	NA	NA	TRBJ2-1	TGTGCCAGCAGCGTGGCTAGCCCCGGCTCCTACAATGAGCAGTTCTTC	CASSVASPGSYNEQFF
TRBV19	NA	NA	TRBJ1-1	TGTGCCAGTAGTATAACCGAGACAGGCGTATCTCGCACTGAAGCTTTCTTT	CASSITETGVSRTEAFF
TRBV29-1	NA	NA	TRBJ2-2	TGCAGCGTTGAAGCCTCCGGGAGACACACCGGGGAGCTGTTTTTT	CSVEASGRHTGELFF
TRBV11-1	NA	TRBD2	TRBJ2-7	TGTGCCAGCAGCTGGCGCACTAGCGGGCCCTACGAGCAGTACTTC	CASSWRTSGPYEQYF